What follows is one T cell receptor beta chain and its context. As yet, its antigen is unknown. The sample is drawn from a study of post-analysis software for immune sequencing data. Germline CDR1 SQVTM, CDR2 ANQGSEA. There are 13 residues in the CDR3. Trimming took 0 bases from V and 6 from J, leaving 11 bases between them. Unique-molecular-identifier-tagged TCR beta cDNA libraries were used. TCRdb re-called the PCR reads through MiXCR, storing one row per CDR3 protein. The profile shows approximately 730,000 distinct CDR3 sequences, under 60% of them singletons. Study results and limitations: Patients had higher frequencies than controls of about five TRBV segments, including TRBV5-6, TRBV5-1 and TRBV20-1. F measure showed strong co-clustering of same-batch samples.

This chain uses TRBV29-1 with TRBJ1-2, with D tentatively TRBD1 (6 bases). The sequence came from a girl aged 10 to 17 with multiple sclerosis. The sample was blood. The CDR3 region is CSVEDWGAHGYTF. DNA of the CDR3: TGCAGCGTTGAAGATTGGGGGGCTCATGGCTACACCTTC. The whole variable domain, remainder taken from reference TRBV29-1 and TRBJ1-2, is SAVISQKPSRDICQRGTSLTIQCQVDSQVTMMFWYRQQPGQSLTLIATANQGSEATYESGFVIDKFPISRPNLTFSTLTVSNMSPEDSSIYLCSVEDWGAHGYTFGSGTRLTVV.